The T cell receptor (beta chain) described here comes from a study of shared clonotypes between healthy human individuals. Looking at the study overall: CD8 memory received one plate per donor, CD8 naive two, CD4 memory three and CD4 naive three.

General study findings and limits: Across subsets, estimated richness was generally greater for naive than for memory populations. A small donor pool kept down the genetic and exposure-history diversity that was represented. Clonotypes shared by all four sorted-subset donors had higher generation probabilities than non-shared clonotypes.

Germline-derived CDR1 and CDR2 are SGHNT and YYREEE (reference sequence). CDR3 length: 14 amino acids. The germline V and J ends were trimmed by 3 bases and 3 bases, with 12 bases remaining between them. On this clone: The antigen is not known.

Generated by immunoSEQ multiplex PCR, the TCRdb table keeps only in-frame clones and is missing some. Among 1.6 million or so clones, approximately 98.5% were seen once, and the ten largest hold under 0.45%. The TCR originated in a young man in good health. The specimen sequenced was naive CD4+ T cells sorted from blood. The subset is: CD45RA+ positively selected. The J gene is TRBJ2-5, the V gene TRBV5-4; D possibly corresponds to TRBD1 (5 bases). CDR3 loop: CASSSLQGKETQYF. CDR3 DNA: TGTGCCAGCAGCTCGTTGCAGGGCAAAGAGACCCAGTACTTC.